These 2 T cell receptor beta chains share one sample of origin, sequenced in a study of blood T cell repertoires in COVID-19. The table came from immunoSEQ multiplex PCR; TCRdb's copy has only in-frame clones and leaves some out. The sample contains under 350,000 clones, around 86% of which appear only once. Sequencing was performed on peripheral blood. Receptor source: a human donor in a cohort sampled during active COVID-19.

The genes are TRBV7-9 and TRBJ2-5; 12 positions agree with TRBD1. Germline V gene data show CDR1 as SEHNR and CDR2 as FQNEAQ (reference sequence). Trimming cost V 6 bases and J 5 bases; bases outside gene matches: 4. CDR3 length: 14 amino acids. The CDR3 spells CASRGQGATETQYF. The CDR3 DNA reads TGTGCCAGCAGGGGACAGGGGGCGACGGAGACCCAGTACTTC.

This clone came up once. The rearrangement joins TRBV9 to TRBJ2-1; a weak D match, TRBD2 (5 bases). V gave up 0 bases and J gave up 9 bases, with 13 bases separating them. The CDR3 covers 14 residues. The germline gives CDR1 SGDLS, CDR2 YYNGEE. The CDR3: CASSVVSGIGEQFF. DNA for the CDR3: TGTGCCAGCAGCGTAGTTTCCGGGATTGGTGAGCAGTTCTTC.